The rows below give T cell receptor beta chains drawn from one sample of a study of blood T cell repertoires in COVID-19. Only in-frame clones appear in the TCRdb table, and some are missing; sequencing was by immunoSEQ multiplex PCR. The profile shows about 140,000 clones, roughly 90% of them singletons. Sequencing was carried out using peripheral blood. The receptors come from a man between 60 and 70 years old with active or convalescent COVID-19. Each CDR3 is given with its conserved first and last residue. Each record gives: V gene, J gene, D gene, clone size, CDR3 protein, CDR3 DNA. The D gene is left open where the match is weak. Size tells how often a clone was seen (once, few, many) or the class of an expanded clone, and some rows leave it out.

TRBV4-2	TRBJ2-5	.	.	CASSQSLIEETQYF	TGTGCCAGCAGCCAATCACTGATAGAAGAGACCCAGTACTTC
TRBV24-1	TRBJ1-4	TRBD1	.	CATSDTQGEELFF	TGTGCCACCAGTGATACCCAGGGGGAAGAACTGTTTTTT
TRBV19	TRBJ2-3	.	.	CASSIEDTTDTQYF	TGTGCCAGTAGTATAGAGGACACCACAGATACGCAGTATTTT
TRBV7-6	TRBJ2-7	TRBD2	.	CASSPAASGGAVEQYF	TGTGCCAGCAGCCCCGCCGCTAGCGGGGGGGCAGTCGAGCAGTACTTC
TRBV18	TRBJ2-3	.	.	CATRLSTDTQYF	TGTGCCACACGACTTAGCACAGATACGCAGTATTTT
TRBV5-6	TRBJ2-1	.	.	CASSPVGLKYNEQFF	TGTGCCAGCAGCCCCGTGGGGCTAAAATACAATGAGCAGTTCTTC
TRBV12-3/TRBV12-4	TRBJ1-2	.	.	CASSSGDGYTF	TGTGCCAGCAGTTCGGGGGATGGCTACACCTTC
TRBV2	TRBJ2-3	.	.	CASSVGGVSGTQYF	TGTGCCAGCAGTGTTGGAGGGGTTAGCGGTACGCAGTATTTT
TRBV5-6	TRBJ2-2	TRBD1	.	CASSLWGQGNTGELFF	TGTGCCAGCAGCTTGTGGGGACAGGGGAACACCGGGGAGCTGTTTTTT
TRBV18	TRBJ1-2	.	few	CASRPPGGHGYTF	TGTGCCAGCAGACCCCCTGGGGGCCATGGCTACACCTTC
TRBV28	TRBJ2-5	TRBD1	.	CASSPGTVRLGETQYF	TGTGCCAGCAGCCCGGGGACAGTAAGGCTGGGGGAGACCCAGTACTTC
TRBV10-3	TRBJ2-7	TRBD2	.	CAISPSGGTYEQYF	TGTGCCATCAGTCCCTCGGGGGGGACCTACGAGCAGTACTTC
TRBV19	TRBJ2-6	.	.	CASSIWSGSGANVLTF	TGTGCCAGTAGTATTTGGTCAGGGTCTGGGGCCAACGTCCTGACTTTC
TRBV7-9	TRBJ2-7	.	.	CASSPGRSYEQYF	TGTGCCAGCAGCCCTGGGCGCTCCTACGAGCAGTACTTC
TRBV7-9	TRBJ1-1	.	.	CASSQEGNTEAFF	TGTGCCAGCAGCCAGGAGGGGAACACTGAAGCTTTCTTT
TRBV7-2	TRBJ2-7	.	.	CASSSGTGSYEQYF	TGTGCCAGCAGCTCGGGTACAGGGAGTTACGAGCAGTACTTC
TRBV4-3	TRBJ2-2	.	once	CASSQDQGSQELFF	TGCGCCAGCAGCCAAGACCAGGGGTCCCAGGAGCTGTTTTTT
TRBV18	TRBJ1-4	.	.	CASLESGEKLFF	TGTGCCAGCTTAGAAAGTGGTGAAAAACTGTTTTTT
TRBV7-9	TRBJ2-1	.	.	CASSLFGNEQFF	TGTGCCAGCAGCCTCTTCGGCAATGAGCAGTTCTTC
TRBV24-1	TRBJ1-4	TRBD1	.	CATSPGQGGEKLFF	TGTGCCACCAGTCCCGGACAGGGTGGAGAAAAACTGTTTTTT